A selection of T cell receptor beta chains follows, all from one sample in a study of cytomegalovirus exposure and HLA in healthy donors. The data were produced by immunoSEQ multiplex PCR, yet TCRdb's version contains in-frame clones alone and is incomplete. The sample has tens of thousands of clones, around 82% seen once. What was sequenced was PBMCs. These receptors were obtained from a male donor in good health and CMV-seronegative. CDR3s include the opening cysteine and the closing phenylalanine or tryptophan. Each record gives: clone size, J gene, D gene, V gene, CDR3 DNA, CDR3 protein. The D gene is left open where the match is weak. Clone size appears in some rows only: once, few, many, or a class for an expanded clone.

size: .; J: TRBJ2-3; D: .; V: TRBV7-3; DNA: TGTGCCAGCAGCCGTTTGGGGGGAAGCACAGATACGCAGTATTTT; CDR3: CASSRLGGSTDTQYF
size: few; J: TRBJ2-1; D: TRBD2; V: TRBV5-4; DNA: TGTGCCAGCAGCTTGGGAGGGACTAGATTAAATGAGCAGTTCTTC; CDR3: CASSLGGTRLNEQFF
size: .; J: TRBJ1-2; D: .; V: TRBV7-2; DNA: TGTGCCAGCAGCTTAGTGGGCAGGGAACTAACTAATGGCTACACCTTC; CDR3: CASSLVGRELTNGYTF
size: .; J: TRBJ2-1; D: .; V: TRBV5-4; DNA: TGTGCCAGCAGCTTAGGACTCACTAGCTCCTACAATGAGCAGTTCTTC; CDR3: CASSLGLTSSYNEQFF
size: .; J: TRBJ2-5; D: TRBD2; V: TRBV10-3; DNA: TGTGCCATCAGAGACCCGGGACTAGGAGGGGAGACCCAGTACTTC; CDR3: CAIRDPGLGGETQYF
size: .; J: TRBJ2-1; D: TRBD1; V: TRBV4-2; DNA: TGTGCCAGCAGCCTGGGACAGGGCGAAACGGGCAATGAGCAGTTCTTC; CDR3: CASSLGQGETGNEQFF
size: .; J: TRBJ1-1; D: .; V: TRBV30; DNA: TGTGCCTGGAGTAAGACTACGGACACTGAAGCTTTCTTT; CDR3: CAWSKTTDTEAFF
size: .; J: TRBJ1-2; D: .; V: TRBV30; DNA: TGTGCCTGGAAGGACAGCGCTAACTATGGCTACACCTTC; CDR3: CAWKDSANYGYTF
size: .; J: TRBJ1-2; D: .; V: TRBV6-5; DNA: TGTGCCAGCAGCTGGGACAAGACAAACTATGGCTACACCTTC; CDR3: CASSWDKTNYGYTF
size: few; J: TRBJ2-5; D: TRBD2; V: TRBV4-1; DNA: TGCGCCAGCAGCCAATTGACTAGCGGGGCGGGGGAGACCCAGTACTTC; CDR3: CASSQLTSGAGETQYF
size: .; J: TRBJ2-7; D: .; V: TRBV18; DNA: TGTGCCAGCTCGCCAGGTGAAGGACTTTCCTACGAGCAGTACTTC; CDR3: CASSPGEGLSYEQYF
size: .; J: TRBJ2-5; D: TRBD1; V: TRBV6-5; DNA: TGTGCCAGCAGTTACTCCGACAGGGACCTCCAAGAGACCCAGTACTTC; CDR3: CASSYSDRDLQETQYF
size: few; J: TRBJ2-7; D: TRBD1; V: TRBV19; DNA: TGTGCCAGTAAGGAGACAGGGAGATCCTACGAGCAGTACTTC; CDR3: CASKETGRSYEQYF
size: few; J: TRBJ2-3; D: .; V: TRBV5-4; DNA: TGTGCCAGCAGCAACCCAATTTCGGGGGGCACAGATACGCAGTATTTT; CDR3: CASSNPISGGTDTQYF
size: .; J: TRBJ2-7; D: .; V: TRBV29-1; DNA: TGCAGCGTTGAAGCCGGCAGGGGGGCCTACGAGCAGTACTTC; CDR3: CSVEAGRGAYEQYF
size: .; J: TRBJ1-1; D: .; V: TRBV5-1; DNA: TGCGCCAGCAGCTGGGCAACAAGTATGAACACTGAAGCTTTCTTT; CDR3: CASSWATSMNTEAFF
size: .; J: TRBJ2-5; D: TRBD2; V: TRBV7-2; DNA: TGTGCCAGCAGCCGCGGGGGGGCCGGCGAGACCCAGTACTTC; CDR3: CASSRGGAGETQYF
size: .; J: TRBJ2-5; D: .; V: TRBV5-4; DNA: TGTGCCAGCAGTGAACTAGCGGAGGGGGCCAGAGAGACCCAGTACTTC; CDR3: CASSELAEGARETQYF
size: .; J: TRBJ2-5; D: .; V: TRBV5-6; DNA: TGTGCCAGCAGTCCACGGCTAGCCGAGACCCAGTACTTC; CDR3: CASSPRLAETQYF
size: few; J: TRBJ2-7; D: TRBD2; V: TRBV5-1; DNA: TGCGCCAGCAGCCACGGGACTAGACGCTACGAGCAGTACTTC; CDR3: CASSHGTRRYEQYF
size: .; J: TRBJ1-1; D: .; V: TRBV9; DNA: TGTGCCAGCAGCTTCGACCGGGACACCCTGAACACTGAAGCTTTCTTT; CDR3: CASSFDRDTLNTEAFF
size: .; J: TRBJ2-7; D: TRBD2; V: TRBV5-4; DNA: TGTGCCAGCAGCCCTACTAGCGGGGCATACGAGCAGTACTTC; CDR3: CASSPTSGAYEQYF
size: .; J: TRBJ2-2; D: TRBD1; V: TRBV10-3; DNA: TGTGCCATCAGCGGGACAGGGAGGGTCGGGGAGCTGTTTTTT; CDR3: CAISGTGRVGELFF
size: .; J: TRBJ1-1; D: .; V: TRBV2; DNA: TGTGCCAGCAAACAGGGCAGAAGGGCTTTCTTT; CDR3: CASKQGRRAFF
size: few; J: TRBJ1-2; D: .; V: TRBV11-2; DNA: TGTGCCAGCAGCTGGGGACATCCTTCTAACTATGGCTACACCTTC; CDR3: CASSWGHPSNYGYTF
size: .; J: TRBJ2-7; D: TRBD2; V: TRBV9; DNA: TGTGCCAGCAGCGCATCCAGGGGTCGGGTGATGGTCCTAGCGGGGGGAACTTACGAGCAGTACTTC; CDR3: CASSASRGRVMVLAGGTYEQYF
size: .; J: TRBJ2-4; D: .; V: TRBV10-1; DNA: TGCGCCAGCAGTGAGCTAGCGTACTCTCTTCGACACATTCAGTACTTC; CDR3: CASSELAYSLRHIQYF
size: few; J: TRBJ1-1; D: TRBD1; V: TRBV7-9; DNA: TGTGCCAGCAGCTTGGGACAGATGAACACTGAAGCTTTCTTT; CDR3: CASSLGQMNTEAFF
size: few; J: TRBJ2-2; D: TRBD1; V: TRBV5-1; DNA: TGCGCCAGTAGGACAGGGGAGTACACCGGGGAGCTGTTTTTT; CDR3: CASRTGEYTGELFF
size: .; J: TRBJ2-2; D: .; V: TRBV6-1; DNA: TGTGCCAGCAGTGAAGGCCAGGAGGTCGGGGAGCTGTTTTTT; CDR3: CASSEGQEVGELFF
size: .; J: TRBJ2-5; D: .; V: TRBV5-4; DNA: TGTGCCAGCAGCATTAGCCGAGAGACCCAGTACTTC; CDR3: CASSISRETQYF
size: .; J: TRBJ1-5; D: TRBD1; V: TRBV6-1; DNA: TGTGCCAGCAGGGACAGGGGAGGGAATCAGCCCCAGCATTTT; CDR3: CASRDRGGNQPQHF
size: .; J: TRBJ1-1; D: TRBD1; V: TRBV27; DNA: TGTGCCAGCAGTTTGGGACAGGGGGGGACTGAAGCTTTCTTT; CDR3: CASSLGQGGTEAFF
size: .; J: TRBJ2-2; D: .; V: TRBV9; DNA: TGTGCCAGCAGCGTAGAGGGTAGCGAGAACACCGGGGAGCTGTTTTTT; CDR3: CASSVEGSENTGELFF
size: .; J: TRBJ1-6; D: TRBD1; V: TRBV5-5; DNA: TGTGCCAGCAGCTGGAGCACCGGGACAGGATATAATTCACCCCTCCACTTT; CDR3: CASSWSTGTGYNSPLHF
size: .; J: TRBJ2-4; D: TRBD1; V: TRBV19; DNA: TGTGCCAGTAGTAGCGGACAGGGGGGGAACATTCAGTACTTC; CDR3: CASSSGQGGNIQYF
size: once; J: TRBJ2-5; D: TRBD1; V: TRBV4-2; DNA: TGTGCCAGCAGCCAAGATGTACAGGGGGCGCAGACGGGTTCTCAGACCCAGTACTTC; CDR3: CASSQDVQGAQTGSQTQYF
size: .; J: TRBJ2-5; D: .; V: TRBV19; DNA: TGTGCCAGTAGTAACCACTACAGGGAACTGACCCAAGAGACCCAGTACTTC; CDR3: CASSNHYRELTQETQYF